These T cell receptor beta chains were read from a single sample in a study of human T cells and chemical hapten exposure. Each CDR3 protein gets one entry after TCRdb re-called the RACE reads with MiXCR. The sample has roughly 360,000 distinct CDR3 sequences; approximately 5.1% are singletons. The material sequenced was whole blood, taken in connection with sensitization to the hapten diphenylcyclopropenone (DPC). Receptor source: a woman aged 45-59 years with alopecia areata. Some clones in this sample may be carry-over from other donors' samples. Each CDR3 is given with its conserved first and last residue. A D gene is named only where the DNA matches it firmly. The listing skips clone size in some rows; elsewhere it reads once, few, many or a size class.

cdr3_aa cdr3_nt d_call v_call clone_size j_call
CASSDPTGRQFTLHF TGTGCCAGCAGTGATCCTACGGGACGGCAATTCACCCTCCACTTT . TRBV25-1 . TRBJ1-6
CSVWAGYEQYF TGCAGCGTATGGGCGGGCTACGAGCAGTACTTC . TRBV29-1 . TRBJ2-7
CASRPDRDTEAFF TGTGCCAGCCGTCCCGACAGGGACACTGAAGCTTTCTTT TRBD1 TRBV5-1 many TRBJ1-1
CASSFKPGTSPLHF TGTGCCAGCAGCTTTAAGCCAGGGACTTCACCCCTCCACTTT . TRBV7-2 many TRBJ1-6
CASSLSAGQGRRGYTF TGTGCCAGCAGTTTATCCGCAGGACAGGGGCGGCGAGGCTACACCTTC TRBD1 TRBV28 few TRBJ1-2
CASSPNPQGSGYGYTF TGCGCCAGCAGCCCAAACCCGCAGGGTAGTGGGTATGGCTACACCTTC . TRBV5-1 many TRBJ1-2
CASSYGEGVHTEAFF TGTGCCAGCAGTTACGGGGAAGGAGTGCACACTGAAGCTTTCTTT . TRBV6-2/TRBV6-3 . TRBJ1-1
CASSEPQAGGVTEAFF TGTGCCAGCAGTGAACCCCAAGCAGGGGGGGTCACTGAAGCTTTCTTT TRBD1 TRBV6-1 few TRBJ1-1
CASSPGQGGPVTEAFF TGTGCCAGCTCACCAGGGCAGGGAGGACCTGTCACTGAAGCTTTCTTT . TRBV18 few TRBJ1-1
CASIGGTGLRRF TGTGCCAGCATCGGAGGGACAGGGCTACGCCGCTTC TRBD1 TRBV7-9 many TRBJ1-2
CSARDEIAGSWYEQYF TGCAGTGCTAGAGATGAAATAGCGGGATCGTGGTACGAGCAGTACTTC TRBD2 TRBV20-1 . TRBJ2-7
CSAKLAGGTYEQYF TGCAGTGCGAAACTAGCGGGGGGGACCTACGAGCAGTACTTC TRBD2 TRBV20-1 many TRBJ2-7
CASSQDGRTGELFF TGTGCCAGCAGCCAAGATGGGAGGACCGGGGAGCTGTTTTTT . TRBV3-1 . TRBJ2-2
CASSNSGRAGEQYF TGTGCCAGCAGCAATAGCGGGAGGGCGGGCGAGCAGTACTTC TRBD2 TRBV12-3/TRBV12-4 . TRBJ2-7
CASSPRQGQTYEQYF TGTGCCAGCAGCCCAAGACAGGGACAGACCTACGAGCAGTACTTC TRBD1 TRBV3-1 many TRBJ2-7
CASSYGRLDTDTQYF TGTGCCAGCAGCTACGGCAGACTCGACACAGATACGCAGTATTTT . TRBV6-5 . TRBJ2-3
CASSSQGPRAKNIQYF TGTGCCAGCAGTTCACAGGGGCCGAGAGCCAAAAACATTCAGTACTTC TRBD1 TRBV7-9 . TRBJ2-4
CASSSPIGRDQPQHF TGTGCCAGCAGTTCCCCGATAGGGCGGGATCAGCCCCAGCATTTT . TRBV28 . TRBJ1-5
CASSSALFTDTQYF TGCGCCAGCAGCTCGGCCCTATTCACAGATACGCAGTATTTT . TRBV5-1 few TRBJ2-3
CASSQASYLQAFF TGTGCCAGCAGCCAAGCTTCCTACCTACAAGCTTTCTTT . TRBV3-1 many TRBJ1-1
CSASPSWDTQYF TGCAGTGCTAGCCCTAGCTGGGATACGCAGTATTTT . TRBV20-1 many TRBJ2-3
CASKGGTNTEAFF TGCGCCAGCAAAGGTGGGACGAACACTGAAGCTTTCTTT . TRBV5-1 many TRBJ1-1
CASSRTPGQGAMRAFF TGTGCCAGCAGCCGGACCCCGGGACAGGGGGCGATGAGAGCTTTCTTT TRBD1 TRBV3-1 many TRBJ1-1
CASSQELAGYSGANVLTF TGCGCCAGCAGCCAAGAACTAGCGGGATACTCTGGGGCCAACGTCCTGACTTTC TRBD2 TRBV4-3 many TRBJ2-6
CASSQMRKTGELFF TGCGCCAGCAGCCAAATGCGGAAGACCGGGGAGCTGTTTTTT . TRBV4-1 many TRBJ2-2
CASSFLDEQFF TGTGCCAGCAGCTTCCTGGATGAGCAGTTCTTC . TRBV7-8 many TRBJ2-1
CASSWTDNYGYTF TGCGCCAGCAGCTGGACGGACAACTATGGCTACACCTTC . TRBV4-1 few TRBJ1-2
CASSLFLSLAGAKEQYF TGTGCCAGCAGCTTGTTCCTAAGTCTAGCGGGAGCTAAAGAGCAGTACTTC TRBD2 TRBV5-6 . TRBJ2-7
CASSPAGGNEAFF TGTGCCAGCAGCCCGGCAGGGGGCAATGAAGCTTTCTTT TRBD1 TRBV3-1 many TRBJ1-1
CAWSVSGAYTEAFF TGTGCCTGGAGTGTATCAGGGGCGTACACTGAAGCTTTCTTT . TRBV30 . TRBJ1-1
CASSEPLGGSNTEAFF TGCGCCAGCAGTGAGCCCCTAGGAGGGTCGAACACTGAAGCTTTCTTT . TRBV10-1 many TRBJ1-1
CASSLGGAEPEYF TGCGCCAGCAGCTTGGGGGGGGCGGAGCCGGAGTACTTC . TRBV5-1 many TRBJ2-7
CAWTGIAGLREQFF TGTGCCTGGACGGGAATAGCGGGACTAAGAGAGCAGTTCTTC TRBD2 TRBV30 . TRBJ2-1
CASSSRQGGSTDTQYF TGTGCCAGCAGCTCCAGACAGGGGGGTAGCACAGATACGCAGTATTTT TRBD1 TRBV7-8 many TRBJ2-3
CASRGGLAGVWEQFF TGTGCCAGCCGCGGAGGACTAGCGGGAGTCTGGGAGCAGTTCTTC TRBD2 TRBV6-5 few TRBJ2-1
CAITETSGSRDTQYF TGTGCCATCACCGAGACTAGCGGGAGCCGAGATACGCAGTATTTT TRBD2 TRBV10-3 . TRBJ2-3
CASSVAGGGRQYF TGTGCCAGCAGCGTAGCGGGAGGGGGTCGGCAGTACTTC TRBD2 TRBV9 many TRBJ2-7
CAISGQTYEQYF TGTGCCATCAGTGGACAGACCTACGAGCAGTACTTC . TRBV10-3 many TRBJ2-7
CASSPQGNGKAFF TGTGCCAGCAGTCCCCAGGGGAATGGGAAAGCTTTCTTT . TRBV25-1 many TRBJ1-1
CASSGGLSTDTQYF TGCGCCAGCAGCGGGGGGCTAAGCACAGATACGCAGTATTTT . TRBV5-1 few TRBJ2-3
CASRKETGRSYNEQFF TGTGCCAGCAGGAAAGAAACAGGGCGCTCCTACAATGAGCAGTTCTTC . TRBV27 few TRBJ2-1
CASSYSIGADTQYF TGTGCCAGCAGTTACTCGATCGGGGCAGATACGCAGTATTTT . TRBV6-5 many TRBJ2-3
CASSLSGVGIQYF TGTGCCAGCAGTTTAAGCGGGGTTGGCATTCAGTACTTC TRBD2 TRBV12-3/TRBV12-4 many TRBJ2-4
CASSTLAGVLDTQYF TGTGCCAGCAGCACACTAGCGGGGGTTCTCGATACGCAGTATTTT TRBD2 TRBV11-1 few TRBJ2-3
CASSLKRIPPTTNEKLFF TGTGCCAGCAGCTTAAAGCGGATTCCCCCAACAACTAATGAAAAACTGTTTTTT . TRBV7-9 . TRBJ1-4
CASSPEDRVRIPDEQFF TGTGCCAGCAGCCCGGAGGACAGGGTGAGGATTCCGGATGAGCAGTTCTTC TRBD1 TRBV9 . TRBJ2-1
CASGAGSGANVLTF TGTGCCAGCGGGGCCGGGTCTGGGGCCAACGTCCTGACTTTC . TRBV28 few TRBJ2-6
CASSPNPLRAQESPLHF TGTGCCAGCAGTCCGAACCCGCTTCGGGCCCAGGAGTCACCCCTCCACTTT . TRBV27 . TRBJ1-6
CASSETGHYGYTF TGTGCCAGCAGTGAGACGGGGCACTATGGCTACACCTTC . TRBV25-1 few TRBJ1-2
CASSWGGGIYNEQFF TGTGCCAGCAGTTGGGGCGGGGGGATCTACAATGAGCAGTTCTTC TRBD2 TRBV6-5 . TRBJ2-1
CSARDWDRGPYGQYF TGCAGTGCTAGAGATTGGGACAGGGGGCCTTACGGGCAGTACTTC TRBD1 TRBV20-1 . TRBJ2-7
CSAISGPLQPQHF TGCAGTGCTATCTCGGGACCGTTACAGCCCCAGCATTTT . TRBV20-1 few TRBJ1-5
CASSWTGGETQYF TGCGCCAGCAGCTGGACAGGCGGGGAGACCCAGTACTTC TRBD1 TRBV5-1 many TRBJ2-5
CASSLALWEGNPHTEAFF TGTGCCAGCAGCTTAGCGTTGTGGGAGGGAAACCCCCACACTGAAGCTTTCTTT . TRBV7-8 . TRBJ1-1
CASSFGGLAGTQYF TGTGCCAGCAGTTTTGGGGGCCTGGCAGGGACCCAGTACTTC . TRBV27 many TRBJ2-5
CASSLAAFTGELFF TGTGCCAGCAGCTTAGCGGCATTCACCGGGGAGCTGTTTTTT . TRBV11-2 many TRBJ2-2
CAISAGVGGTGELFF TGTGCCATCAGTGCGGGAGTTGGCGGGACCGGGGAGCTGTTTTTT . TRBV10-3 few TRBJ2-2
CSARPPPRKVTEAFF TGCAGTGCTAGACCCCCCCCGAGGAAGGTCACTGAAGCTTTCTTT . TRBV20-1 many TRBJ1-1
CSVMLGQAAFF TGCAGCGTTATGCTGGGGCAGGCGGCTTTCTTT . TRBV29-1 many TRBJ1-1